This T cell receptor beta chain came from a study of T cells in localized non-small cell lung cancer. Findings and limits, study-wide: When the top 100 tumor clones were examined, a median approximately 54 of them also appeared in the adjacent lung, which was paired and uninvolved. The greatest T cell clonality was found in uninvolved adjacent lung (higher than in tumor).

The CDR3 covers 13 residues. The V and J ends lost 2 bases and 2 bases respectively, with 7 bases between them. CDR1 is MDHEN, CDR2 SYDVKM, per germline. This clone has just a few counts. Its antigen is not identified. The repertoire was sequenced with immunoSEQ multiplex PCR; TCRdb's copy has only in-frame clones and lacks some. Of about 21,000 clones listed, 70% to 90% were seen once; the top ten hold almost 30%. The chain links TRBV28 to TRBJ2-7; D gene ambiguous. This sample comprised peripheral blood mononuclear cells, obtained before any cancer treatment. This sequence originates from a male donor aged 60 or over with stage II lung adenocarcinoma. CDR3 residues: CASSLQTAYEQYF. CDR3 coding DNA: TGTGCCAGCAGTTTACAGACTGCCTACGAGCAGTACTTC.